The clone carrying this TCR beta chain was found a few times. Its antigen is still unknown. The data are from a study of early T cells in non-severe SARS-CoV-2 infection. On the study more broadly: The sequenced material was bulk RNA from unsorted whole blood, and its chains were unpaired. Findings and caveats of the study: VDJdb matching, biased toward anti-spike CD8 responses, missed private and CD4 specificities.

The TCR library protocol attached unique molecular identifiers to the individual cDNA molecules. Using its own MiXCR run on the 5' RACE reads, TCRdb lists one record per CDR3 protein. Of about 64,000 distinct CDR3 sequences listed, roughly 14% were seen once; the top ten hold around 4%. Germline CDR1 SGHTA, CDR2 FQGNSA. There are 12 residues in the CDR3. V was clipped by 4 bases and J by 5 bases, with 6 bases between them. This clonotype was obtained from an adult who was a healthcare worker with PCR-confirmed SARS-CoV-2 infection or an uninfected control (not recorded which). Material: whole blood. The rearrangement links TRBV7-2 to TRBJ2-4; no reliable D call. CDR3 amino acids: CASSYVENIQYF. CDR3 sequence (DNA): TGTGCCAGCAGCTATGTGGAAAACATTCAGTACTTC.